The 10 T cell receptor beta chains below were found in one sample sequenced in a study of CD8 T cells in Susac syndrome. Reverse transcription of 0.5 to 1 ug RNA was carried out with random hexamers. From the immunoSEQ multiplex PCR reads, TCRdb called clonotypes with MiXCR, one entry per CDR3 protein. The table includes 330,000 or so distinct CDR3 sequences, approximately 90% detected once. What was sequenced was CD8+ T cells from PBMCs. The receptors originated from a human donor with multiple sclerosis.

As regards this clonotype: The junction departs from the called germline gene at one end, perhaps through a read error. V is TRBV4-3 and J is TRBJ2-6; TRBD1 might be the D (5 bases). The CDR3 consists of 14 residues. Germline V gene lookup returns CDR1 LGHNA and CDR2 YSLEER. The CDR3 reads CASSQGTGANVLTF. The CDR3 nucleotides read TGTGCCAGCAGCCAGGGAACTGGGGCCAACGTCCTGACTTTC.

V and J are TRBV6-2 or TRBV6-3 and TRBJ1-5; 8 bases are a match to TRBD1. The germline CDR1 and CDR2 sequences are MNHEY and SVGEGT. The V and J ends lost 5 bases and 0 bases, in that order; junction bases with no gene match: 18. The CDR3 runs to 20 residues. Here the CDR3 DNA reads TGTGCCAGCAGTAGTGGACAGGGAACATTCAATCCCTATAGCAATCAGCCCCAGCATTTT. Its protein is CASSSGQGTFNPYSNQPQHF.

This chain links TRBV5-4 with TRBJ2-1; 9 positions match TRBD2. CDR1 and CDR2 (germline): SGHNT, YYREEE (reference sequence). The CDR3 contains 13 residues. Unmatched junction bases numbered 3, after V lost 2 bases and J lost 9 bases. CDR3 in amino acids: CASSLLAGAEQFF. CDR3 DNA sequence: TGTGCCAGCAGCTTACTAGCGGGTGCTGAGCAGTTCTTC.

The chain employs TRBV7-9 and TRBJ1-4, with D tentatively TRBD1 (6 bases). The germline V gene encodes CDR1 SEHNR and CDR2 FQNEAQ (reference sequence). There are 14 residues in the CDR3. Trimming cost V 7 bases and J 0 bases, with 9 bases left between them. CDR3 sequence (DNA): TGTGCCAGCACCGCAGGGGCAACTAATGAAAAACTGTTTTTT. Protein sequence: CASTAGATNEKLFF.

This clonotype occurred once. CDR3 amino acids: CASGLTGGDDEQYF. The DNA of the CDR3 is TGTGCCAGCGGTCTTACAGGGGGCGACGACGAGCAGTACTTC. The chain is built from TRBV27 and TRBJ2-7, with 9 positions matching TRBD1. Germline CDR1 and CDR2: MNHEY and SMNVEV (reference sequence). The ends lost 8 bases at V and 5 bases at J; junction bases unmatched: 10. The CDR3 loop spans 14 amino acids.

The V call is TRBV4-3, the J call TRBJ2-2; 8 nucleotides agree with TRBD1. V was clipped by 4 bases and J by 0 bases; unmatched bases: 4. Germline loops: CDR1 LGHNA, CDR2 YSLEER. There are 16 residues in the CDR3. CDR3 loop: CASSLGTGANTGELFF. The CDR3 region has the DNA TGCGCCAGCAGCCTTGGGACAGGAGCGAACACCGGGGAGCTGTTTTTT.

This chain connects TRBV7-9 to TRBJ2-7, with a weak D call TRBD1 (5 bases). Trimming stripped 1 base from V and 2 bases from J, with 9 bases between. The CDR3 extends over 14 amino acids. Germline V gene lookup returns CDR1 SEHNR and CDR2 FQNEAQ (reference sequence). The CDR3 spells CASSLVQGTYEQYF. The CDR3 DNA is TGTGCCAGCAGCTTAGTGCAGGGTACCTACGAGCAGTACTTC.

V usage is TRBV20-1 and J usage is TRBJ2-5; D unresolved. The V end lost 1 base, the J end lost 5 bases, and 11 bases lay between the germline ends. Germline CDR1 is DFQATT and CDR2 is SNEGSKA (reference sequence). The CDR3 runs 13 residues. CDR3 in amino acids: CSARVDFRETQYF. CDR3 DNA sequence: TGCAGTGCTAGAGTTGACTTTAGGGAGACCCAGTACTTC.

The chain recombines TRBV4-3 with TRBJ2-7; maybe TRBD2 (6 bases). The CDR3 length is 13 residues. CDR1 is LGHNA and CDR2 is YSLEER in the germline V gene. Deletions cut 5 bases from V and 5 bases from J, with 13 bases between. CDR3 sequence (DNA): TGCGCCAGCAGCTATGGGCCGGGGGACGAGCAGTACTTC. This codes for CASSYGPGDEQYF.

This chain joins TRBV21-1 and TRBJ2-5; the table names TRBD2, a call not compared with the DNA. TRBV21-1 is listed as a pseudogene. The CDR3 covers 14 residues. The CDR3 region is CASSKLAPSETQYF. As DNA, the CDR3 is TGTGCCAGCAGCAAACTAGCGCCGAGCGAGACCCAGTACTTC.